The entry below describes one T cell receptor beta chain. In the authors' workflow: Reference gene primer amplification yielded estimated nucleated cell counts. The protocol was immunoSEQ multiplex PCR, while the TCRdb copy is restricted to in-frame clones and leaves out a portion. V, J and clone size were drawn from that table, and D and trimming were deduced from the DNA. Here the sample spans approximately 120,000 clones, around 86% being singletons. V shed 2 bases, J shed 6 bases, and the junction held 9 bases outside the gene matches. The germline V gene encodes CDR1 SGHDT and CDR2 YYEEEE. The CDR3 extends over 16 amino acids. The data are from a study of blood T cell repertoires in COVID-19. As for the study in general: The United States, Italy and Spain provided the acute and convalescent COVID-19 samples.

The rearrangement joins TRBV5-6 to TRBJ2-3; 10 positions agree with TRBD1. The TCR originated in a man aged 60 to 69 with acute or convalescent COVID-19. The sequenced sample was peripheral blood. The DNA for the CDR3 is TGTGCCAGCAGCTTCGACTTGGACAGGGGGGGTGATACGCAGTATTTT. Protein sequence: CASSFDLDRGGDTQYF.